Each of the 22 T cell receptor beta chains below was sequenced from the same sample in a study of T cell responses to AZD1222 COVID-19 vaccine. Some clones are missing from TCRdb's copy, which holds only in-frame ones; the method was immunoSEQ multiplex PCR. Altogether some 49,000 clones are present, 60% to 85% being singletons, with the ten largest covering roughly 7%. The specimen was peripheral blood, collected on day 0 of AZD1222 vaccination. All receptors derive from an adult in good health.

The chain couples TRBV5-4 to TRBJ2-4; the match to TRBD1 covers 11 bases. Per germline, CDR1 SGHNT and CDR2 YYREEE (reference sequence). V was pared by 4 bases and J by 6 bases, with 9 bases of the junction left unmatched. CDR3 length: 16 residues. DNA of the CDR3: TGTGCCAGCAGCCTCTCGGACAGGGGGCGCTTAAACATTCAGTACTTC. Encoded protein: CASSLSDRGRLNIQYF. Supplemented by reference TRBV5-4 and TRBJ2-4, the full variable domain reads ETGVTQSPTHLIKTRGQQVTLRCSSQSGHNTVSWYQQALGQGPQFIFQYYREEENGRGNFPPRFSGLQFPNYSSELNVNALELDDSALYLCASSLSDRGRLNIQYFGAGTRLSVL.

Details on this clone: The identical CDR3 is also encoded by other nucleotide sequences in the sample. The V and J genes are TRBV6-1 and TRBJ1-2; TRBD1 might be the D (5 bases). The CDR3 length is 14 residues. In germline, CDR1 is MNHNS, CDR2 SASEGT. With 3 bases removed from V and 2 bases from J, the gap between germline ends came to 10 bases. DNA of the CDR3: TGTGCCAGCAGTGAGGGGGGAACAAACTATGGCTACACCTTC. Translation gives CASSEGGTNYGYTF.

The gene calls are TRBV6-5 and TRBJ2-1, with 10 bases aligning to TRBD1. Germline V gives CDR1 MNHEY, CDR2 SVGAGI. This CDR3 comprises 15 residues. V shed 0 bases, J shed 10 bases, and the junction held 6 bases outside the gene matches. In DNA, the CDR3 is TGTGCCAGCAGTTACTCGAGACAGGGGGCGGAGGAGCAGTTCTTC. Translating it yields CASSYSRQGAEEQFF.

The V and J genes are TRBV27 and TRBJ2-5; 11 bases fit TRBD1. The CDR3 runs to 14 residues. J gave up 5 bases and V 5 bases, and 4 bases lay outside the gene matches. Germline loops: CDR1 MNHEY, CDR2 SMNVEV (reference sequence). The CDR3 DNA follows: TGTGCCAGCAGTAGGGACAGGGGGGGCGAGACCCAGTACTTC. Protein product: CASSRDRGGETQYF.

V usage is TRBV5-4 and J usage is TRBJ2-2, with TRBD1 matching 7 bases. CDR3 length equals 15 residues. V was clipped by 1 base and J by 7 bases; unmatched bases: 7. The germline CDR1 and CDR2 sequences are SGHNT and YYREEE (reference sequence). In nucleotides, the CDR3 is TGTGCCAGCAGCTTGCCCTCAGGGGGAAACGGGGAGCTGTTTTTT. Translating gives CASSLPSGGNGELFF. Using reference TRBV5-4 and TRBJ2-2 for the parts outside the CDR3, the full variable domain is ETGVTQSPTHLIKTRGQQVTLRCSSQSGHNTVSWYQQALGQGPQFIFQYYREEENGRGNFPPRFSGLQFPNYSSELNVNALELDDSALYLCASSLPSGGNGELFFGEGSRLTVL.

This clone was counted a few times. This sequence joins TRBV6-2 or TRBV6-3 and TRBJ1-3, with D perhaps TRBD1 (5 bases). In germline, CDR1 is MNHEY, CDR2 SVGEGT. Trimming cost V 3 bases and J 2 bases, with 8 bases left between them. CDR3 length: 14 residues. The CDR3 loop reads CASSYRGAGNTIYF. The CDR3 DNA follows: TGTGCCAGCAGTTATCGGGGGGCTGGAAACACCATATATTTT.

The chain joins TRBV7-2 to TRBJ2-5, with D maybe TRBD2 (5 bases). This CDR3 has 15 amino acids. The germline V and J ends were trimmed by 7 bases and 2 bases, with 17 bases remaining between them. The germline V gene has CDR1 SGHTA and CDR2 FQGNSA. The CDR3 loop reads CASTRDGRAQETQYF. The CDR3 bases are TGTGCCAGCACCCGCGACGGGCGGGCTCAAGAGACCCAGTACTTC.

V usage is TRBV29-1 and J usage is TRBJ1-6; no clear D gene. The CDR3 has 13 amino acids. V lost 0 bases and J 9 bases, leaving 9 bases between the germline ends. The V gene's germline CDR1 is SQVTM and CDR2 ANQGSEA. CDR3 sequence reads: CSVEDSGGSPLHF. CDR3 coding DNA: TGCAGCGTTGAAGATTCCGGAGGTTCACCCCTCCACTTT.

The genes are TRBV7-2 and TRBJ1-1; the match to TRBD1 covers 7 bases. With 5 bases clipped from V and 10 bases from J, the junction kept 13 bases outside the gene matches. The CDR3 contains 14 residues. CDR1 SGHTA and CDR2 FQGNSA come from the germline V gene. CDR3 region: CASSPRTGSEGAFF. CDR3 DNA sequence: TGTGCCAGCAGCCCCCGGACAGGATCAGAGGGAGCTTTCTTT.

This chain links TRBV4-1 with TRBJ2-1, with D possibly matching TRBD2 (6 bases). V lost 3 bases and J 9 bases, leaving 18 bases between the germline ends. The CDR3 covers 15 residues. CDR1 is MGHRA, CDR2 YSYEKL, per germline. The CDR3 DNA sequence: TGCGCCAGCAGCCAGGGGGGACTTTCGGTGGGTGAGCAGTTCTTC. It translates to CASSQGGLSVGEQFF.

The genes are TRBV5-1 and TRBJ2-2, with TRBD1 identical over 8 bases. V lost 0 bases, J lost 3 bases, and 1 base stayed unmatched. Germline V gene data show CDR1 as SGHRS and CDR2 as YFSETQ. This CDR3 is built from 15 residues. The CDR3 DNA sequence: TGCGCCAGCAGCTTGGGGGACAGGTACACCGGGGAGCTGTTTTTT. This encodes CASSLGDRYTGELFF.

CDR3 sequence: CASSLQGSNSNQPQHF. The CDR3 DNA reads as TGTGCCAGCAGCTTACAGGGGTCCAATAGCAATCAGCCCCAGCATTTT. The chain employs TRBV7-2 and TRBJ1-5, with D possibly matching TRBD1 (6 bases). Trimming cost V 2 bases and J 0 bases, with 11 bases left between them. Germline CDR1 reads SGHTA; CDR2 reads FQGNSA. The CDR3 runs 16 residues.

The chain combines TRBV5-1 with TRBJ1-2; D is uncertain. CDR1 and CDR2 from the germline V gene are SGHRS and YFSETQ. The V gene lost 0 bases and the J gene lost 3 bases, with 6 bases spanning the gap. CDR3 length equals 13 residues. CDR3 region: CASSLDVDYGYTF. Written as DNA, the CDR3 is TGCGCCAGCAGCTTGGACGTGGACTATGGCTACACCTTC.

The chain has TRBV18 and TRBJ2-7; a weak D match, TRBD2 (7 bases). Trimming took off 4 bases at V and 4 bases at J, with 11 bases between the two ends. Germline V gene lookup returns CDR1 KGHSH and CDR2 LQKENI. CDR3 length equals 13 residues. The CDR3 DNA is TGTGCCAGCTCACAGGGGGGACTATACGAGCAGTACTTC. It specifies CASSQGGLYEQYF.

This clone was counted only a few times. This chain uses TRBV3-1 (or the pseudogene TRBV3-2) with TRBJ2-7; 7 bases are shared with TRBD1. V shed 3 bases, J shed 3 bases, and the junction held 14 bases outside the gene matches. Germline V CDR1 and CDR2: LGHDT, YNNKEL (reference sequence). The CDR3 extends over 17 amino acids. This CDR3 is CASSHLGSKGTDYEQYV. In nucleotides, the CDR3 is TGTGCCAGCAGCCATCTCGGATCAAAGGGGACAGACTACGAGCAGTACGTC.

The chain is built from TRBV6-4 and TRBJ1-1, with D tentatively TRBD1 (6 bases). CDR1 is MRHNA and CDR2 is SNTAGT in the germline V gene. The CDR3 is 13 residues long. V lost 6 bases and J lost 1, with 9 bases in between. The CDR3 bases are TGTGCCAGCAGGGACAGACAGAACACTGAAGCTTTCTTT. Residues: CASRDRQNTEAFF.

The CDR3: CASSQQTAPTDTQYF. CDR3 in DNA: TGTGCCAGCTCACAGCAGACAGCTCCCACAGATACGCAGTATTTT. The chain links TRBV18 to TRBJ2-3, with a tentative D call TRBD1 (5 bases). The germline V gene has CDR1 KGHSH and CDR2 LQKENI. CDR3 length: 15 residues. The germline V and J ends were trimmed by 4 bases and 2 bases, with 13 bases remaining between them.

V is TRBV25-1 and J is TRBJ1-1, with a tentative D call TRBD1 (5 bases). The CDR3 length is 12 residues. Germline V lookup: CDR1 MGHDK, CDR2 SYGVNS. V shed 5 bases and J shed 8 bases, with 12 bases lying between them. This CDR3 is CASSPREGEAFF. As DNA, the CDR3 is TGTGCCAGCAGTCCCCGGGAGGGGGAAGCTTTCTTT.

This clone occurred once. V gene TRBV7-2 combines with J gene TRBJ1-5; D remains ambiguous. The CDR3 covers 13 residues. CDR1 is SGHTA and CDR2 is FQGNSA in the germline V gene. V was cut by 5 bases and J by 7 bases, with 12 bases left in between. CDR3 sequence (DNA): TGTGCCAGCAGCCCAGACGAAGTCCAGCCCCAGCATTTT. Its translation is CASSPDEVQPQHF.

This clone was observed once. The CDR3 nucleotides are TGCGCCAGCACCTGGACAGGGACGTTTAACAATGAGCAGTTCTTC. Translating it yields CASTWTGTFNNEQFF. The chain couples TRBV5-1 to TRBJ2-1, with 8 bases matching TRBD1. The CDR3 is 15 amino acids. J gave up 5 bases and V 6 bases, and 10 bases lay outside the gene matches. Germline V CDR1 and CDR2: SGHRS, YFSETQ.

The gene calls are TRBV5-6 and TRBJ2-1; 7 positions match TRBD2. The CDR3 runs 17 residues. The V segment lost 4 bases and the J segment 4 bases; nucleotides outside the gene matches: 14. Per the germline V gene, CDR1 is SGHDT and CDR2 is YYEEEE. CDR3 nucleotide sequence: TGTGCCAGCAGCCCTACGAAGCGGGCGCGGGGGTACAATGAGCAGTTCTTC. It specifies CASSPTKRARGYNEQFF.

In its sample, this clone was seen a few times. The chain uses TRBV28 and TRBJ1-3; TRBD1 agrees at 8 bases. Germline V gene lookup returns CDR1 MDHEN and CDR2 SYDVKM. The CDR3 has 15 amino acids. V gave up 5 bases and J gave up 4 bases; unmatched junction bases: 7. The DNA of the CDR3 is TGTGCCAGCAGTCCGCCCACAGGGGGAGGAAACACCATATATTTT. It is translated as CASSPPTGGGNTIYF.